This paragraph reports one T cell receptor (beta chain). The germline V and J ends were trimmed by 6 bases and 2 bases, with 7 bases remaining between them. CDR1 is SNHLY and CDR2 is FYNNEI in the germline V gene. The CDR3 extends over 12 amino acids. Under the authors' procedure: Amplification from reference gene primers served as the basis for estimated nucleated cell counts. Only in-frame clones appear in the TCRdb table, and some are missing; sequencing was by immunoSEQ multiplex PCR. V and J calls and clone size follow that table, whereas D and trimming were derived from the DNA. Among hundreds of thousands of clones listed, approximately 91% were seen once. These data belong to a study of blood T cell repertoires in COVID-19. Study-wide background: From the United States, Italy and Spain came samples of acute and convalescent COVID-19. Sources were T cells, B-cell-depleted T cells, or PBMCs; the material itself was cDNA or gDNA.

The sequence was collected from a woman under 40 with acute or convalescent COVID-19. The sequencing input was peripheral blood. The chain uses TRBV2 and TRBJ2-5; D remains unclear. The CDR3 spells CASSESQETQYF. In DNA, the CDR3 is TGTGCCAGCAGCGAATCTCAAGAGACCCAGTACTTC.